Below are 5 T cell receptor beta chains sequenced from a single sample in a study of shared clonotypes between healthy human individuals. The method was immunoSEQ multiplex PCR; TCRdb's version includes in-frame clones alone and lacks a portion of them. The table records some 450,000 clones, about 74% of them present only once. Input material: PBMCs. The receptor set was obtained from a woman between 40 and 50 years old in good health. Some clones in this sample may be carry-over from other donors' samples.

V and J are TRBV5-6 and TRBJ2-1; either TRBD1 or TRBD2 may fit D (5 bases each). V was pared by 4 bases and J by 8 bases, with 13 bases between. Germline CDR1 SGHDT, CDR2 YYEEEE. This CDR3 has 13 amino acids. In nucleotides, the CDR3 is TGTGCCAGCAGCCCGGCCGTGGGGGATGAGCAGTTCTTC. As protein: CASSPAVGDEQFF.

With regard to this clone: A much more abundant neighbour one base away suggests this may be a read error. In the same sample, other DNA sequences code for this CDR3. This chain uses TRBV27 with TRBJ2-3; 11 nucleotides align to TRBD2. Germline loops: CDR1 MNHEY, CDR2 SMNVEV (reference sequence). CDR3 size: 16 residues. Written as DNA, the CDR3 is TGTGCCAGCAGTGTAAGACTAGCGGGACCCACAGATACGCAGTATTTC. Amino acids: CASSVRLAGPTDTQYF.

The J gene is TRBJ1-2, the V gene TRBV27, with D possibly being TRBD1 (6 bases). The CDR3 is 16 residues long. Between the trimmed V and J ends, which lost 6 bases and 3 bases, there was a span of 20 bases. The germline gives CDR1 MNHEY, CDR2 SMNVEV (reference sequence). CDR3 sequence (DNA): TGTGCCAGCAGCAAATGGGGGCAGGTGCAGGACTATGGCTACACCTTC. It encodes CASSKWGQVQDYGYTF.

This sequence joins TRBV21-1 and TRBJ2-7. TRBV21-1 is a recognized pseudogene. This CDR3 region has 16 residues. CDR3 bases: TGTGCCAGCAGCAAAGAAAGCAGCCTTCTGCTCTACGAGCAGTACTTC. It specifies CASSKESSLLLYEQYF.

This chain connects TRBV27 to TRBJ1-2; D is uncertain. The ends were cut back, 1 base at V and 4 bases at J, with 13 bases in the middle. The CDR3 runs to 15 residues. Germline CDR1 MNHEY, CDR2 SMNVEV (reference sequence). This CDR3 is CASSLWGGESYGYTF. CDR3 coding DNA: TGTGCCAGCAGTTTATGGGGTGGGGAAAGCTATGGCTACACCTTC.